The rows below give T cell receptor beta chains drawn from one sample of a study of T cell changes during pregnancy in multiple sclerosis. The repertoire was sequenced with immunoSEQ multiplex PCR; TCRdb's copy has only in-frame clones and lacks some. The data contain 42,000 or so clones, about 94% of them seen just once; the ten biggest clones take up 7.5% to 9.5%. Specimen: CD8+ T cells from peripheral blood mononuclear cells, collected in the third trimester of pregnancy. These receptors were taken from a female donor with multiple sclerosis, enrolled in a pregnancy study. CDR3s include the opening cysteine and the closing phenylalanine or tryptophan. D genes are given only for firm matches. Some rows have no size entry. The others give once, few or many, or a class for an expanded clone.

V	J	size	D	DNA	CDR3
TRBV29-1	TRBJ2-1	-	TRBD2	TGCAGCGTTGAAACCGGGAGGGCTCGGGATGAGCAGTTCTTC	CSVETGRARDEQFF
TRBV13	TRBJ1-1	-	-	TGTGCCAGCAGCAGAAGGGGACACTCTAACACTGAAGCTTTCTTT	CASSRRGHSNTEAFF
TRBV7-6	TRBJ2-7	-	TRBD2	TGTGCCAGCAGCTTACAGAGCCTCCTGGCGGGAGGGCCCAACGAGCAGTACTTC	CASSLQSLLAGGPNEQYF
TRBV7-9	TRBJ2-1	once	TRBD1	TGTGCCAGCAGCTCCGGACAGGGGCGGGATGAGCAGTTCTTC	CASSSGQGRDEQFF
TRBV29-1	TRBJ2-4	-	-	TGCAGCGTTGAGTCGGGGGTCGGATCCAAAAACATTCAGTACTTC	CSVESGVGSKNIQYF
TRBV6-6	TRBJ2-1	-	-	TGTGCCAGCAGGACCGCACTACTACTTGACAATGAGCAGTTCTTC	CASRTALLLDNEQFF
TRBV7-9	TRBJ2-2	-	TRBD2	TGTGCCAGCAGCCTCATCCAGACTAGCGGGGACACCGGGGAGCTGTTTTTT	CASSLIQTSGDTGELFF
TRBV21-1	TRBJ2-6	-	-	TGTGCCAGCAGCAAAGACAGACACCGCTCTGGGGCCAACGTCCTGACTTTC	CASSKDRHRSGANVLTF
TRBV27	TRBJ1-5	once	-	TGTGCCAGCAGACCTGGGGGGAATTTGGCCAATCAGCCCCAGCATTTT	CASRPGGNLANQPQHF
TRBV6-5	TRBJ1-5	-	-	TGTGCCAGCAGTCTAGTTAGCAATCAGCCCCAGCATTTT	CASSLVSNQPQHF
TRBV9	TRBJ2-3	-	TRBD2	TGTGCCAGCAGCGTAGGTTCGGGAGGGCCCCCATATACGCAGTATTTT	CASSVGSGGPPYTQYF
TRBV7-9	TRBJ2-7	-	-	TGTGCCAGCAGCCCTACCGGCGGGGTCTACGAGCAGTACTTC	CASSPTGGVYEQYF
TRBV15	TRBJ2-1	-	TRBD2	TGTGCCACCAGCAGAGATCGTTCCCCCGAGGGAGGGCCATACAATGAGCAGTTCTTC	CATSRDRSPEGGPYNEQFF
TRBV28	TRBJ1-3	-	-	TGTGCCAGCAGTGATACAGGTACTGGAAACACCATATATTTT	CASSDTGTGNTIYF
TRBV27	TRBJ2-7	-	TRBD1	TGTGCCAGCAGGATGACAGGGGTTACCTACGAGCAGTACTTC	CASRMTGVTYEQYF
TRBV7-3	TRBJ2-3	-	TRBD2	TGTGCCAGCAGCGCCGGGACTAGCGAAGCAGATACGCAGTATTTT	CASSAGTSEADTQYF
TRBV10-3	TRBJ2-7	-	TRBD2	TGTGCCATCAGTGAGGGAGCGGGAGGCTACGAGCAGTACTTC	CAISEGAGGYEQYF
TRBV7-9	TRBJ1-3	-	-	TGTGCCAGCAGCTTAGTAAGTGGGCCCGGAAACACCATATATTTT	CASSLVSGPGNTIYF
TRBV2	TRBJ1-4	-	-	TGTGCCAGCGGCGGGGGGTGGGATGAAAAACTGTTTTTT	CASGGGWDEKLFF
TRBV5-4	TRBJ1-2	-	-	TGTGCCACCCTAGGGTCTGAGGGAGGTGGCTACACCTTC	CATLGSEGGGYTF
TRBV28	TRBJ2-7	-	TRBD2	TGTGCCAGCACCCTCTCAGGTCCAGCGGGAGGGCCTGTGTCCCTCGAGCAGTACTTC	CASTLSGPAGGPVSLEQYF
TRBV9	TRBJ2-5	-	-	TGTGCCAGCAGCGGATCCCCGGGGAGACAAGAGACCCAGTACTTC	CASSGSPGRQETQYF